This record concerns one T cell receptor beta chain sequence. This specimen belongs to a study of blood T cell repertoires in COVID-19. Sequencing was performed with immunoSEQ multiplex PCR; in TCRdb, only in-frame clones are kept and a portion is missing. The profile shows roughly 210,000 clones, around 87% of them singletons. The length of the CDR3 is 16 residues. The germline V gene encodes CDR1 SEHNR and CDR2 FQNEAQ (reference sequence). V lost 5 bases to trimming and J lost 4 bases, with 18 bases between them. Sequencing was carried out using PBMCs or T cells enriched from blood (not recorded which). J is TRBJ1-3 and V is TRBV7-9, with D perhaps TRBD1 (5 bases). The clonotype was recovered from a man aged 25 to 45 in a cohort exposed to, infected with or recovered from COVID-19 (not recorded which). CDR3 DNA: TGTGCCAGCAGCCACGAGTCCAGGGAAGCAGGAAACACCATATATTTT. It translates to CASSHESREAGNTIYF. Full variable domain (missing parts from reference TRBV7-9 and TRBJ1-3): DTGVSQNPRHKITKRGQNVTFRCDPISEHNRLYWYRQTLGQGPEFLTYFQNEAQLEKSRLLSDRFSAERPKGSFSTLEIQRTEQGDSAMYLCASSHESREAGNTIYFGEGSWLTVV.